This is a list of T cell receptor beta chains from one sample in a study of shared clonotypes between healthy human individuals. Clones were read by immunoSEQ multiplex PCR, and TCRdb kept only the in-frame ones, dropping some. This table holds hundreds of thousands of clones, more than 95% found once. The sequenced sample consisted of naive CD4+ T cells sorted from blood. The source is a woman in her 30s in good health. The CDR3 runs from the conserved cysteine through the conserved F or W. D genes are given only for firm matches. Expanded clones are given a class, and other clones once, few, many or no size at all.

TRBV5-1	TRBJ2-7	-	TRBD2	CASSLEGRILAGAEQYF	TGCGCCAGCAGCTTGGAGGGACGGATACTAGCGGGAGCAGAGCAGTACTTC
TRBV5-4	TRBJ2-7	-	-	CASTTSLGEQYF	TGTGCCAGCACCACTAGCTTGGGCGAGCAGTACTTC
TRBV7-9	TRBJ1-3	-	TRBD1	CASSLKRTTGGGNTIYF	TGTGCCAGCAGCTTAAAGCGTACGACAGGGGGTGGAAACACCATATATTTT
TRBV5-1	TRBJ2-3	-	TRBD2	CASSLRAGLSTDTQYF	TGCGCCAGCAGCTTGAGAGCGGGACTCAGCACAGATACGCAGTATTTT
TRBV7-2	TRBJ2-7	-	TRBD1	CASSLGTGAYEQYF	TGTGCCAGCAGCTTAGGGACAGGGGCCTACGAGCAGTACTTC
TRBV27	TRBJ1-2	once	TRBD1	CASRQGWGGYTF	TGTGCCAGCAGACAGGGGTGGGGAGGCTACACCTTC
TRBV5-4	TRBJ2-1	-	-	CASSWPLGYDSYNEQFF	TGTGCCAGCAGCTGGCCCCTGGGGTACGACTCCTACAATGAGCAGTTCTTC
TRBV15	TRBJ1-3	-	-	CATSRDPGNSGNTIYF	TGTGCCACCAGCAGAGATCCGGGGAACTCTGGAAACACCATATATTTT
TRBV11-2	TRBJ1-1	-	TRBD1	CASSPAGQGEDVAFF	TGTGCCAGCAGCCCCGCGGGACAGGGAGAAGACGTGGCTTTCTTT
TRBV4-1	TRBJ1-5	-	TRBD1	CASSQDLLGQGNQPQHF	TGCGCCAGCAGCCAAGATCTTTTGGGACAGGGCAATCAGCCCCAGCATTTT
TRBV28	TRBJ2-4	-	-	CASTSEKGWTNIQYF	TGTGCCAGCACCTCAGAGAAGGGCTGGACGAACATTCAGTACTTC
TRBV28	TRBJ2-7	-	-	CATLKGTYEQYF	TGTGCCACCTTGAAGGGGACCTACGAGCAGTACTTC
TRBV7-2	TRBJ2-7	-	-	CASSFSVGEQYF	TGTGCCAGCAGCTTTTCCGTCGGCGAGCAGTACTTC
TRBV28	TRBJ2-7	-	-	CASSLSPGLDEQYF	TGTGCCAGCAGTTTATCTCCGGGATTAGACGAGCAGTACTTC
TRBV6-6	TRBJ1-2	-	TRBD1	CASSYQGQGAYGYTF	TGTGCCAGCAGTTACCAAGGGCAGGGGGCCTATGGCTACACCTTC
TRBV7-9	TRBJ2-1	-	TRBD2	CASSLSGRVDNEQFF	TGTGCCAGCAGCTTAAGCGGGAGAGTCGACAATGAGCAGTTCTTC
TRBV18	TRBJ2-7	-	TRBD1	CASSHDTGTADYEQYF	TGTGCCAGCTCACATGATACCGGGACAGCGGACTACGAGCAGTACTTC
TRBV4-2	TRBJ2-1	-	-	CASSQEQTANEQFF	TGTGCCAGCAGCCAGGAACAGACCGCCAATGAGCAGTTCTTC
TRBV7-2	TRBJ2-2	-	TRBD2	CASSLALAGASNTGELFF	TGTGCCAGCAGCTTAGCGCTAGCGGGGGCTTCGAACACCGGGGAGCTGTTTTTT
TRBV9	TRBJ2-3	once	TRBD1	CASSLGTGGTDTQYF	TGTGCCAGCAGCCTAGGGACAGGGGGCACAGATACGCAGTATTTT
TRBV25-1	TRBJ1-2	-	TRBD1	CASRGTGAARNYGYTF	TGTGCCAGCAGAGGGACAGGGGCAGCGCGAAACTATGGCTACACCTTC
TRBV18	TRBJ2-2	-	-	CASSPREENTGELFF	TGTGCCAGCTCCCCCCGGGAAGAGAACACCGGGGAGCTGTTTTTT
TRBV5-4	TRBJ2-3	-	-	CASSPEVNVNTDTQYF	TGTGCCAGCAGCCCCGAGGTAAATGTCAACACAGATACGCAGTATTTT
TRBV18	TRBJ2-5	-	-	CASSLIKGRIQETQYF	TGTGCCAGCTCACTCATCAAGGGACGGATCCAAGAGACCCAGTACTTC
TRBV6-5	TRBJ2-1	-	TRBD2	CASRLGLAYNEQFF	TGTGCCAGCAGGCTAGGACTAGCGTACAATGAGCAGTTCTTC